Listed here are 30 T cell receptor beta chains from one sample, sequenced in a study of shared clonotypes between healthy human individuals. This table comes from immunoSEQ multiplex PCR, and its TCRdb copy is limited to in-frame clones, with some not included. The data contain 2 million to 2.5 million clones, under 95% of them singletons. CD8 cells regarded as naive lacked CD45RO, were positively chosen for CCR7, and omitted terminally differentiated effector memory CD45RA+ cells. Specimen: naive CD8+ T cells from PBMCs. The receptors stem from a man between 18 and 35 years old in good health. Some clones in this sample may be carry-over from other donors' samples.

The chain combines TRBV6-6 with TRBJ2-1; D gene uncertain. Looked up from germline, CDR1 is MNHNY and CDR2 is SVGAGI (reference sequence). The CDR3 loop spans 16 amino acids. V was cut by 0 bases and J by 5 bases, with 14 bases left in between. The CDR3 here is CASSYSPSGRHNEQFF. CDR3 coding DNA: TGTGCCAGCAGTTACTCACCTAGTGGTAGGCACAATGAGCAGTTCTTC.

The V and J genes are TRBV7-2 and TRBJ2-7, with D unresolved. Trimming took off 5 bases at V and 0 bases at J, with 5 bases between the two ends. The CDR3 is 12 residues long. CDR1 is SGHTA and CDR2 is FQGNSA in the germline V gene. CDR3 sequence: CASSKSSYEQYF. The CDR3, as DNA: TGTGCCAGCAGCAAGAGCTCCTACGAGCAGTACTTC.

A remark on this clone: The junction departs from germline at one end; a sequencing error may be responsible. This chain links TRBV11-2 with TRBJ2-7; 9 nucleotides line up with TRBD2. The end of the DNA aligns better with TRBJ2-5, so the J call may be wrong. The germline CDR1 and CDR2 sequences are SGHAT and FQNNGV. There are 15 residues in the CDR3. The CDR3 DNA follows: TGTGCCGGCAGCTTAGGGACTAGCCTCCAAGAGACCCAGTACTTC. It yields the protein CAGSLGTSLQETQYF.

The chain employs TRBV27 and TRBJ1-1; perhaps TRBD1 as D (5 bases). CDR3 length: 14 residues. V lost 2 bases and J 3 bases, leaving 10 bases between the germline ends. Germline CDR1 reads MNHEY; CDR2 reads SMNVEV (reference sequence). The CDR3 coding sequence is TGTGCCAGCAGTTTACAGGGCCCTTACACTGAAGCTTTCTTT. Its translation is CASSLQGPYTEAFF.

This chain's CDR3 is CASSSLAGRSEQYF. In nucleotides, the CDR3 is TGTGCCAGCTCCTCCCTAGCGGGAAGATCCGAGCAGTACTTC. The chain uses TRBV28 and TRBJ2-7, with 9 nucleotides matching TRBD2. CDR3 length: 14 amino acids. Germline-derived CDR1 and CDR2 are MDHEN and SYDVKM. The trim removed 8 bases at V and 6 bases at J, leaving 11 bases unmatched.

This clone was counted a single time. V is TRBV29-1 and J is TRBJ2-7; perhaps TRBD1 as D (6 bases). V was shortened by 4 bases and J by 4 bases, with 14 bases between the two germline ends. Germline V lookup: CDR1 SQVTM, CDR2 ANQGSEA. The CDR3 spans 13 residues. The CDR3 DNA sequence: TGCAGCGTTGTGCCCCCAGGGGTATACGAGCAGTACTTC. Amino acids: CSVVPPGVYEQYF.

The CDR3 reads CASSPAGANTGELFF. The DNA of the CDR3 is TGTGCCAGCAGTCCAGCGGGAGCGAACACCGGGGAGCTGTTTTTT. The chain recombines TRBV28 with TRBJ2-2; 8 bases are shared with TRBD2. V was pared by 5 bases and J by 0 bases, with 2 bases of the junction left unmatched. The CDR3 is 15 residues long. CDR1 is MDHEN, CDR2 SYDVKM, per germline. The full variable domain, rest sourced from reference TRBV28 and TRBJ2-2, is DVKVTQSSRYLVKRTGEKVFLECVQDMDHENMFWYRQDPGLGLRLIYFSYDVKMKEKGDIPEGYSVSREKKERFSLILESASTNQTSMYLCASSPAGANTGELFFGEGSRLTVL.

This clone has only a few counts. The chain employs TRBV19 and TRBJ1-5; D uncertain. Between the trimmed V and J ends, which lost 7 bases and 0 bases, there was a span of 7 bases. Per the germline V gene, CDR1 is LNHDA and CDR2 is SQIVND (reference sequence). The CDR3 is 13 residues long. CDR3 in DNA: TGTGCCAGTACAATCTATAGCAATCAGCCCCAGCATTTT. It yields the protein CASTIYSNQPQHF.

This sequence joins TRBV11-3 and TRBJ2-1; 10 bases align to TRBD1. The V gene end was trimmed by 5 bases and the J gene end by 2 bases; junction bases not matched to a gene: 3. The CDR3 runs to 15 residues. Germline assignment: CDR1 SGHNT and CDR2 YENEEA. CDR3 residues: CASSPDRGPYNEQFF. The CDR3 DNA sequence: TGTGCCAGCAGCCCCGACAGGGGGCCCTACAATGAGCAGTTCTTC.

This sequence joins TRBV4-1 and TRBJ1-2; D is perhaps TRBD1 (5 bases). From germline, CDR1 is MGHRA and CDR2 YSYEKL. This CDR3 is 14 amino acids long. Trimming removed 4 bases at V and 6 bases at J, with 15 bases between. The CDR3 bases are TGCGCCAGCAGCCCGAGTGGGGCCGCCGATGGCTACACCTTC. Its translation: CASSPSGAADGYTF.

The chain is built from TRBV15 and TRBJ2-7; D gene ambiguous. CDR3 length: 15 amino acids. Per germline, CDR1 LNHNV and CDR2 YYDKDF (reference sequence). V lost 5 bases, J lost 1 base, and 15 bases lay in between. The CDR3 is CATSLSSGFSYEQYF. The CDR3 DNA reads as TGTGCCACCAGCTTAAGTTCAGGTTTTTCCTACGAGCAGTACTTC.

The CDR3 nucleotides are TGTGCCAGCAGCACCGGGACAGGGGGTAATCAGCCCCAGCATTTT. Its translation: CASSTGTGGNQPQHF. The rearrangement links TRBV28 to TRBJ1-5; 11 bases are shared with TRBD1. Germline V gene lookup returns CDR1 MDHEN and CDR2 SYDVKM. With V trimmed by 6 bases and J by 4 bases, 5 bases remained unmatched. This CDR3 comprises 15 residues. The whole variable domain, filled in from reference TRBV28 and TRBJ1-5, reads DVKVTQSSRYLVKRTGEKVFLECVQDMDHENMFWYRQDPGLGLRLIYFSYDVKMKEKGDIPEGYSVSREKKERFSLILESASTNQTSMYLCASSTGTGGNQPQHFGDGTRLSIL.

The chain is built from TRBV28 and TRBJ2-7; no clear D gene. The CDR3 sequence is 15 residues long. Trimming removed 2 bases at V and 3 bases at J, with 14 bases between. Germline V gives CDR1 MDHEN, CDR2 SYDVKM. CDR3 region: CASSLGLGMNYEQYF. In nucleotides, the CDR3 is TGTGCCAGCAGTTTAGGTTTAGGCATGAACTACGAGCAGTACTTC.

The chain has TRBV6-5 and TRBJ2-7, with D perhaps matching TRBD1 or TRBD2 (5 bases each). V shed 2 bases and J shed 2 bases, with 13 bases lying between them. There are 15 residues in the CDR3. Germline values: CDR1 MNHEY, CDR2 SVGAGI. Here the CDR3 reads CASSYTGTDPYEQYF. CDR3 sequence (DNA): TGTGCCAGCAGTTACACCGGGACGGACCCCTACGAGCAGTACTTC.

This chain connects TRBV19 to TRBJ2-3; D tentatively reads TRBD1 or TRBD2 (5 bases each). Between the trimmed V and J ends, which lost 3 bases and 1 base, there was a span of 11 bases. Germline CDR1 reads LNHDA; CDR2 reads SQIVND (reference sequence). This CDR3 spans 15 amino acids. The CDR3 here is CASSIGGEGTDTQYF. CDR3 in DNA: TGTGCCAGTAGTATTGGGGGTGAGGGCACAGATACGCAGTATTTT. Based on the CDR3 plus reference TRBV19 and TRBJ2-3, the full variable domain is DGGITQSPKYLFRKEGQNVTLSCEQNLNHDAMYWYRQDPGQGLRLIYYSQIVNDFQKGDIAEGYSVSREKKESFPLTVTSAQKNPTAFYLCASSIGGEGTDTQYFGPGTRLTVL.

The chain uses TRBV5-5 and TRBJ1-1, with D possibly being TRBD1 (5 bases). The germline gives CDR1 SGHKS, CDR2 YYEKEE (reference sequence). V dropped 4 bases and J dropped 4 bases, with 17 bases sitting between them. The CDR3 sequence is 15 residues long. This CDR3 is CASSAFGGEGTEAFF. The CDR3 DNA reads TGTGCCAGCAGCGCCTTTGGGGGGGAAGGCACTGAAGCTTTCTTT.

V gene TRBV27 combines with J gene TRBJ2-7; TRBD1 might be the D (6 bases). Trimming cost V 3 bases and J 3 bases, with 15 bases left between them. The germline V gene encodes CDR1 MNHEY and CDR2 SMNVEV (reference sequence). The CDR3 is 15 amino acids. CDR3 coding DNA: TGTGCCAGCAGTTTCAACAGGGATCCATTCTACGAGCAGTACTTC. The encoded protein is CASSFNRDPFYEQYF.

CDR3 sequence: CASGLAGLEQYF. CDR3 in DNA: TGTGCCAGCGGACTAGCGGGACTGGAGCAGTACTTC. This rearrangement joins TRBV27 to TRBJ2-7; 12 nucleotides agree with TRBD2. Unmatched junction bases numbered 3, after V lost 8 bases and J lost 7 bases. The CDR3 is 12 residues long. Germline CDR1 and CDR2: MNHEY and SMNVEV (reference sequence).

The chain carries TRBV27 and TRBJ1-1, with 11 bases matching TRBD1. Germline assignment: CDR1 MNHEY and CDR2 SMNVEV (reference sequence). V was clipped by 4 bases and J by 4 bases; unmatched bases: 5. The CDR3 loop spans 15 amino acids. The CDR3 coding sequence is TGTGCCAGCAGTTCCCGGGACAGGGGGACCACTGAAGCTTTCTTT. Encoded protein: CASSSRDRGTTEAFF.

The V call is TRBV6-5, the J call TRBJ1-1; tentatively, D is TRBD1 (6 bases). The germline V gene encodes CDR1 MNHEY and CDR2 SVGAGI. Trimming pared 6 bases from V and 9 bases from J, leaving 23 bases between. The CDR3 has 15 residues. The CDR3 DNA sequence: TGTGCCAGCAGCCACGCGCCCCCGGGACACACCCAAGCTTTCTTT. This translates into CASSHAPPGHTQAFF.

For the CDR3, the DNA is TGTGCCAGCAGCTTCTCCGAGGGCGCTAACTATGGCTACACCTTC. As protein: CASSFSEGANYGYTF. The chain couples TRBV7-9 to TRBJ1-2; D call uncertain. The germline V gene encodes CDR1 SEHNR and CDR2 FQNEAQ (reference sequence). Deletions cut 3 bases from V and 0 bases from J, with 11 bases between. The CDR3 runs 15 residues.

The chain has TRBV28 and TRBJ2-7, with unresolved D. There are 14 residues in the CDR3. Germline V lookup: CDR1 MDHEN, CDR2 SYDVKM. Deletions cut 2 bases from V and 3 bases from J, with 11 bases between. The CDR3 nucleotides read TGTGCCAGCAGTTTACTACTGGTCGGCTACGAGCAGTACTTC. It specifies CASSLLLVGYEQYF.

The chain carries TRBV19 and TRBJ2-2; D not resolved. The CDR3 totals 15 residues. Germline V gene sequence: CDR1 LNHDA, CDR2 SQIVND (reference sequence). V was trimmed by 7 bases and J by 5 bases, leaving 17 bases between them. CDR3: CASTSPPWLTGELFF. The CDR3, as DNA: TGTGCCAGTACCTCTCCACCGTGGCTGACCGGGGAGCTGTTTTTT.

The chain uses TRBV21-1 and TRBJ2-7; no DNA check was done on the table's D call, TRBD1. TRBV21-1 is designated a pseudogene. This CDR3 spans 13 amino acids. CDR3 nucleotides: TGTGCCAGCGGTTTTGACAGGACCTACGAGCAGTACTTC. It translates to CASGFDRTYEQYF.

The chain recombines TRBV9 with TRBJ2-3; D unclear. V dropped 3 bases and J dropped 4 bases, with 6 bases sitting between them. Per the germline V gene, CDR1 is SGDLS and CDR2 is YYNGEE. The length of the CDR3 is 12 residues. The CDR3 DNA is TGTGCCAGCAGCGCCCGATCAGATACGCAGTATTTT. Translation: CASSARSDTQYF.

The rearrangement links TRBV2 to TRBJ2-1; tentative D call: TRBD2 (5 bases). This CDR3 has 15 residues. V lost 3 bases and J 8 bases, leaving 17 bases between the germline ends. Germline V CDR1 and CDR2: SNHLY, FYNNEI. The CDR3 sequence is CASSEPGGLSYEQFF. The CDR3 region has the DNA TGTGCCAGCAGTGAGCCGGGCGGGTTAAGCTATGAGCAGTTCTTC.

In this sample, this clone turned up once. The chain joins TRBV7-9 to TRBJ2-7, with TRBD2 matching over 11 bases. This CDR3 contains 15 residues. V trimming: 5 bases; J trimming: 2 bases; junction bases outside the gene matches: 5. From germline, CDR1 is SEHNR and CDR2 FQNEAQ (reference sequence). CDR3 loop: CASSVSGGAPYEQYF. CDR3 DNA sequence: TGTGCCAGCAGCGTTAGCGGGGGGGCACCCTACGAGCAGTACTTC.

V usage is TRBV6-5 and J usage is TRBJ2-1; D remains unclear. V lost 4 bases, J lost 0 bases, and 13 bases lay in between. The V gene's germline CDR1 is MNHEY and CDR2 SVGAGI. This CDR3 contains 16 residues. In nucleotides, the CDR3 is TGTGCCAGCAGTTCTCAAGGGTTTGACTCCTACAATGAGCAGTTCTTC. Amino acids: CASSSQGFDSYNEQFF.

The genes are TRBV28 and TRBJ1-1; D not certain. The CDR3 runs 14 residues. Per the germline V gene, CDR1 is MDHEN and CDR2 is SYDVKM. V was shortened by 3 bases and J by 5 bases, with 13 bases between the two germline ends. Here the CDR3 DNA reads TGTGCCAGCAGTTTCTGGGGTGGAGAAACTGAAGCTTTCTTT. Its protein is CASSFWGGETEAFF.

V and J are TRBV5-6 and TRBJ2-7; TRBD1 is a possible D gene (7 bases). Germline V CDR1 and CDR2: SGHDT, YYEEEE. Trimming cost V 6 bases and J 4 bases, with 17 bases left between them. The CDR3 contains 14 residues. This CDR3 is CASTRGVGKYEQYF. The CDR3, as DNA: TGTGCCAGCACCAGGGGGGTAGGAAAGTACGAGCAGTACTTC.